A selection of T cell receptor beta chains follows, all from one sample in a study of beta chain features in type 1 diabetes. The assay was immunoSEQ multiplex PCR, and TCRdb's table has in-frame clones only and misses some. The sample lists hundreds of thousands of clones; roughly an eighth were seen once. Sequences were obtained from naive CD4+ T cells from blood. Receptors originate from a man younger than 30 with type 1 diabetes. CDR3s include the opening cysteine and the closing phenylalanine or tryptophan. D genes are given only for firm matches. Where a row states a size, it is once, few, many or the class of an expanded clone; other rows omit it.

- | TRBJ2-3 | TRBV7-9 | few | TGTGCCAGCATCCCCACACTGGGGTTTGCAGATACGCAGTATTTT | CASIPTLGFADTQYF
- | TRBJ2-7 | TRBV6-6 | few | TGTGCCAGCAGTTACTCCGACACCTACGAGCAGTACTTC | CASSYSDTYEQYF
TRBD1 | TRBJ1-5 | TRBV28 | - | TGTGCCAGCAGTTTGACTACAGGGGGCCGTCAGCCCCAGCATTTT | CASSLTTGGRQPQHF
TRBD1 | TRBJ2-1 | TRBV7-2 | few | TGTGCCAGCAGCCCCTCCGGACAGGGGGGTGAGCAGTTCTTC | CASSPSGQGGEQFF
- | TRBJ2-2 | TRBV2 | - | TGTGCCAGCAGTGCCCTCGAGCGTACCGGGGAGCTGTTTTTT | CASSALERTGELFF
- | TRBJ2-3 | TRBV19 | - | TGTGCCAGTAGTAAGGGACGGCGCACAGATACGCAGTATTTT | CASSKGRRTDTQYF
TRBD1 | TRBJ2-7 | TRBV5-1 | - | TGCGCCAGCACCACGGCGTTACAGGGGGCCCCTGACGAGCAGTACTTC | CASTTALQGAPDEQYF
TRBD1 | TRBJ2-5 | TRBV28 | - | TGTGCCAGCACCCTTGAGGACAGGGGACCGAGGGAGACCCAGTACTTC | CASTLEDRGPRETQYF
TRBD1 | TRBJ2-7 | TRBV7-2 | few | TGTGCCAGCAGCTCGGGACAGGATTACTACGAGCAGTACTTC | CASSSGQDYYEQYF
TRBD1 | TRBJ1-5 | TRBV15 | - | TGTGCCACCAGCAGAGGGCCCGGACAGGGACATCAGCCCCAGCATTTT | CATSRGPGQGHQPQHF
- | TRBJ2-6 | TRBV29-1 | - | TGCAGCGTTGGGACCTCCTCGGGGGCCAACGTCCTGACTTTC | CSVGTSSGANVLTF
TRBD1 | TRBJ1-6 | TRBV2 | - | TGTGCCAGCAGTGTGGGGACAGGGAGATCACCCCTCCACTTT | CASSVGTGRSPLHF
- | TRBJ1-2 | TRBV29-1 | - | TGCAGCGTTGTCCCCACAGGGTACGATGGCTACACCTTC | CSVVPTGYDGYTF
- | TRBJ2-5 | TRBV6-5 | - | TGTGCCAGCAGTCGCAGCTGGACAGCGCAAGAGACCCAGTACTTC | CASSRSWTAQETQYF
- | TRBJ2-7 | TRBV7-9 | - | TGTGCCAGCAGCTTAGGTGACAGGAACTCCTACGAGCAGTACTTC | CASSLGDRNSYEQYF
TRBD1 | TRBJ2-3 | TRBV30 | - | TGTGCCTGGAGTGTTCGAGACAGGGGTTGGGATACGCAGTATTTT | CAWSVRDRGWDTQYF
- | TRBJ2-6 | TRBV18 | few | TGTGCCAGCTCACTCCCGGGACACAACTCTGGGGCCAACGTCCTGACTTTC | CASSLPGHNSGANVLTF
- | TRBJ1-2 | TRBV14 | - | TGTGCCAGCAGCCGGCTCGGAGTTAACTATGGCTACACCTTC | CASSRLGVNYGYTF
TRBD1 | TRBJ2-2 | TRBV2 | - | TGTGCCAGCAGTGGACAGGGGGCGTACACCGGGGAGCTGTTTTTT | CASSGQGAYTGELFF
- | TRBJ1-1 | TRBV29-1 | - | TGCAGCGTTGATCATTTCCAGGCCGAGGCTTTCTTT | CSVDHFQAEAFF
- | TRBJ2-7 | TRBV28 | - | TGTGCCAGCAGTTTAATCCCCGGGTCAGAGGGAGAGCAGTACTTC | CASSLIPGSEGEQYF
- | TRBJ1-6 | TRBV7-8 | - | TGTGCCAGCAGCTTAGTTCAGGGAAGAAATTCACCCCTCCACTTT | CASSLVQGRNSPLHF
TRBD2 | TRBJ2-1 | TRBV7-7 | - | TGTGCTAGCAGCCGCGGGGGACGGGATGGCAATGAGCAGTTCTTC | CASSRGGRDGNEQFF
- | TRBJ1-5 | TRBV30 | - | TGTGCCTATGGGAGGGGAGATTGGCCCCAGCATTTT | CAYGRGDWPQHF
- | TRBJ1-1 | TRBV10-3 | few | TGTGCCATCAGTGACCCCCTCGGGGCTGAAGCTTTCTTT | CAISDPLGAEAFF
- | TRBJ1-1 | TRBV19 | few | TGTGCCAGTATTAATGCGAATGTGAACACTGAAGCTTTCTTT | CASINANVNTEAFF
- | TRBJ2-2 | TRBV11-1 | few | TGTGCCAGCAGACTAGGGCAGGTCACCGGGGAGCTGTTTTTT | CASRLGQVTGELFF
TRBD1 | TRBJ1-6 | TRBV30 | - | TGTGCCTGGAGCGATGGACAGGGCGTCAGAGGCTTTTCACCCCTCCACTTT | CAWSDGQGVRGFSPLHF
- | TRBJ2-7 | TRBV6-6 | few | TGTGCCAGCTCCAACCGGGACGGGAGCTCCTACGAGCAGTACTTC | CASSNRDGSSYEQYF
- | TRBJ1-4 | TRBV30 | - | TGTGCCTGGAGTCTCGGGACATACGCTGCTAATGAAAAACTGTTTTTT | CAWSLGTYAANEKLFF
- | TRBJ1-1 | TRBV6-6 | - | TGTGCCAGCACTCCCCAGCGGGGGGGTGAAGCTTTCTTT | CASTPQRGGEAFF
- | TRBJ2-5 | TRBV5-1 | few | TGCGCCAGCAGCTTATTGACTGGCGGCCGAGAGACCCAGTACTTC | CASSLLTGGRETQYF
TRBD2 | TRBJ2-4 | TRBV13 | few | TGTGCCAGCAGCGATAGCGGGGGAGCCAAAAACATTCAGTACTTC | CASSDSGGAKNIQYF
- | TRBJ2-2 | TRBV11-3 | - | TGTGCCAGCAGCTTGGTTTTAACCGGGGAGCTGTTTTTT | CASSLVLTGELFF
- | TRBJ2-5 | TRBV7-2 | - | TGTGCCAGCATCCTCGACAGGCAAGAGACCCAGTACTTC | CASILDRQETQYF
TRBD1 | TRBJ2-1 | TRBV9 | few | TGTGCCAGCAGCGTAAGGGACAGGGATCTCGCTGAGCAGTTCTTC | CASSVRDRDLAEQFF
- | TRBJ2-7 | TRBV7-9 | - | TGTGCCAGCAGCTTGGGAGGAATCTCCTACGAGCAGTACTTC | CASSLGGISYEQYF
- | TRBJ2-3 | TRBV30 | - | TGTGCCTGGAGTGTAGGTGCGGGTAGCACAGATACGCAGTATTTT | CAWSVGAGSTDTQYF
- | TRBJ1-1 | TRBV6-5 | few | TGTGCCAGCAGTTACTCATACGGAAACACTGAAGCTTTCTTT | CASSYSYGNTEAFF
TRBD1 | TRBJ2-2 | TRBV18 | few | TGTGCCAGCTCACCGCAGGGGGCGGCGAACACCGGGGAGCTGTTTTTT | CASSPQGAANTGELFF
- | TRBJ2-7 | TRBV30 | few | TGTGCCTGGAGTGCTCTCCGCTACGAGCAGTACTTC | CAWSALRYEQYF
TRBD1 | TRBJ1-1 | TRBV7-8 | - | TGTGCCAGCAGCTTAGATAGGACAGGGTACGCTGAAGCTTTCTTT | CASSLDRTGYAEAFF
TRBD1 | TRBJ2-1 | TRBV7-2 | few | TGTGCCAGCAGCACGGGACAGGGGACCTACAATGAGCAGTTCTTC | CASSTGQGTYNEQFF
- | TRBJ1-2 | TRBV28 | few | TGTGCCAGCAGTACCGGCCAGGGACGGCCTTCCTATGGCTACACCTTC | CASSTGQGRPSYGYTF
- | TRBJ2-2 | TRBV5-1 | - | TGCGCCAGCAGCCCGTTGGGCGGGGAGCTGTTTTTT | CASSPLGGELFF
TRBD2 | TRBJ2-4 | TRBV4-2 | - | TGTGCCAGCAGCCAAGATAGGTCGCTAGCGGGGGGGCAGGAAGCCAAAAACATTCAGTACTTC | CASSQDRSLAGGQEAKNIQYF
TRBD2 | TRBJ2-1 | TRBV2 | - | TGTGCCAGCAGCCGAATTAGCGGGAGTCGCTACAATGAGCAGTTCTTC | CASSRISGSRYNEQFF
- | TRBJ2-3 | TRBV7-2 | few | TGTGCCAGCAGCTTAGGGTATGGCCCAGATACGCAGTATTTT | CASSLGYGPDTQYF
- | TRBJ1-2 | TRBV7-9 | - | TGTGCCAGCAGCTTAGTGGGCCCCTATGGCTACACCTTC | CASSLVGPYGYTF
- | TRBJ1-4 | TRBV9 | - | TGTGCCAGCACCCAGGGGAGGGGCTCTAATGAAAAACTGTTTTTT | CASTQGRGSNEKLFF
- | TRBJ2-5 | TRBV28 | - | TGTGCCAGCCGGGTACGGGAGACCCAGTACTTC | CASRVRETQYF
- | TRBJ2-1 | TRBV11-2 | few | TGTGCCAGCAGCTTAGAAGTCTGGGGGCCAGGGACTCGGGTCCGTGAGCAGTTCTTC | CASSLEVWGPGTRVREQFF
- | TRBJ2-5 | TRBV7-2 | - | TGTGCCAGCAGAGAGAAGTCGGGGCCCGGAGAGACCCAGTACTTC | CASREKSGPGETQYF
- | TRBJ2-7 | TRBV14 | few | TGTGCCAGCAGCCCCGTAGGACCAGACTACGAGCAGTACTTC | CASSPVGPDYEQYF
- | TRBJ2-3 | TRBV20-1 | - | TGCAGTGCTAGGGACACCCAAACGCAGTATTTT | CSARDTQTQYF
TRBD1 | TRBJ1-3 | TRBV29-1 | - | TGCAGCGCGATTCCGGGACAGAGTTTGAAAAAACCTGGAAACACCATATATTTT | CSAIPGQSLKKPGNTIYF
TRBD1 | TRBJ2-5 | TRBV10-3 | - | TGTGCCATCAGATCCGGGACAGGGGCCCAAGAGACCCAGTACTTC | CAIRSGTGAQETQYF
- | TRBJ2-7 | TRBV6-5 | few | TGTGCCAGCAGTTACTCCTCTCGATCCTACGAGCAGTACTTC | CASSYSSRSYEQYF
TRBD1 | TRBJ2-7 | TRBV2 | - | TGTGCCAGCAGTGGACAGGGGATAGGCGACGAGCAGTACTTC | CASSGQGIGDEQYF
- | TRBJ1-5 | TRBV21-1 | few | TGTGCCAGCAGCAAGGGAAAAGAGGACATACCCGGGTATAGGCCCCAGCATTTT | CASSKGKEDIPGYRPQHF